This TCR beta chain derives from a study of T-cell reconstitution after alpha-beta-depleted transplantation in children. The library targeted TCRbeta and was prepared with unique molecular identifiers. Via MiXCR, TCRdb re-called the PCR reads, giving one row per CDR3 protein. The table shows 130,000 to 150,000 distinct CDR3 sequences, with around 10% occurring only once. On this clonotype itself: No antigen is known for it.

Study-wide results and limits: Newly produced T cells mostly provided counts and TCRbeta diversity after one year, as hyperexpanded clones declined. About two months after transplant, alpha-beta T cells reportedly came from several hundred expanded graft clones. The study traced high day-60 TCRbeta diversity in some patients to surviving recipient T cells and thymic progenitors.

Sequenced material: PBMCs, mostly from graft donor cells, taken 180 days after TCRalphabeta/CD19-depleted stem cell transplant. The clonotype originates from a female patient under 10 years old who had a stem cell transplant for congenital amegakaryocytic thrombocytopenia, so the T cells may come from the graft donor.

The chain's CDR3 is CASGPGDSPLHF. In DNA, the CDR3 is TGTGCCAGTGGACCGGGAGATTCACCCCTCCACTTT. This rearrangement joins TRBV19 to TRBJ1-6; no reliable D call. Trimming pared 8 bases from V and 8 bases from J, leaving 10 bases between. Per germline, CDR1 LNHDA and CDR2 SQIVND (reference sequence). The CDR3 covers 12 residues.